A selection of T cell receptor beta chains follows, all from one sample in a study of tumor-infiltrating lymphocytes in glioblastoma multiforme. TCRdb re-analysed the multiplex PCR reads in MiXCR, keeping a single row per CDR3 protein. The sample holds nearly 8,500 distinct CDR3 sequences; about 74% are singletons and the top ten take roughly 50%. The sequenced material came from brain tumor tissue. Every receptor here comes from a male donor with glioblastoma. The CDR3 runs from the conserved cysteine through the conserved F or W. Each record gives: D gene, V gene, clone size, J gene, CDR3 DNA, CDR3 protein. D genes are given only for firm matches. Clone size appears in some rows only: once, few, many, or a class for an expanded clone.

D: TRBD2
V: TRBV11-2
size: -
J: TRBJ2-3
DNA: TGTGCCAGTACTCTAGCGGGTGAAGATACGCAGTATTTT
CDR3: CASTLAGEDTQYF

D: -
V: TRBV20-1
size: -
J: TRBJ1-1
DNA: TGCAGTGCCCTATCAGGGGCAGGGACTGAAGCTTTCTTT
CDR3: CSALSGAGTEAFF

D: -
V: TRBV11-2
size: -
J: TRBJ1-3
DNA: TGTGCCAGCTGCCAGTCCGGGGAGCCGAACACCATATATTTT
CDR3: CASCQSGEPNTIYF

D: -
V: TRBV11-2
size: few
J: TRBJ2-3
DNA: TGTGCCAGCAGCTTGGGGGAGGATACGCAGTATTTT
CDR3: CASSLGEDTQYF

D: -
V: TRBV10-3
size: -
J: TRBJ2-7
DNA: TGTTCCATCAGTGAGAGGGTTGGGGGTTACGGGCAGTACTTC
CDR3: CSISERVGGYGQYF

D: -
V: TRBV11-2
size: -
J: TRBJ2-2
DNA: TGTGCCAGCACCCCCTCATTCGGCCAAGGGCTTGCGGGAAACACCGGGGAGTCGTTTTTT
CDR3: CASTPSFGQGLAGNTGESFF

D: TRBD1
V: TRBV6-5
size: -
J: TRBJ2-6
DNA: TGTGTCAGCAGACTCGGGGACAGTTATGCTGGAGCCAACGTCCTGACTTTC
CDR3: CVSRLGDSYAGANVLTF

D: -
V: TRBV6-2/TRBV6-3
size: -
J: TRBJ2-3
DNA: TGTGCCAGCAGTGCGTTGACGGGAGCAGCAGATACGCAGTATTTT
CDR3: CASSALTGAADTQYF

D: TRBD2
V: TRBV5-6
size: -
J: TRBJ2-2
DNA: TGTGCCAGCAGGCGGACTAGCGGGAGGATCACCGGGGAGCTGTTTTTT
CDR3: CASRRTSGRITGELFF

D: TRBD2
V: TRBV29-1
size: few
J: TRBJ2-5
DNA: TGCAGCGTTCTAGCGGGAATAGAGACCCAGTACTTC
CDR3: CSVLAGIETQYF

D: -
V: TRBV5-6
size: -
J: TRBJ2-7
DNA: TGTGCCAGCAGCCAGTCGGGGACTTCCTACGAGCAGTACTTC
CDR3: CASSQSGTSYEQYF

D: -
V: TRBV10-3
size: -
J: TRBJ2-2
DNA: TGTGCCATCAGCAGGACGGTCACCGGGGAGCTGTTTTTT
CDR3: CAISRTVTGELFF

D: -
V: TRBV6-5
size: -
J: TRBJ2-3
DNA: TGTGCCAGCAGCCCCAAAAAGCCGGGGCGGAGGTGGGGTGGTACGCAGTATTTT
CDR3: CASSPKKPGRRWGGTQYF

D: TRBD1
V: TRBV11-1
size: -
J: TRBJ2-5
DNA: TGTGCCGGCAGCCTCCAGGGACAGTGGGCAAGGGAGACCCAGTACTTC
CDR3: CAGSLQGQWARETQYF

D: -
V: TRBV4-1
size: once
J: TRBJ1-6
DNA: TGCGCCAGCCGAAGCCTGGCATCTGGGGTTTCTCCCCTCCACTTT
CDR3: CASRSLASGVSPLHF

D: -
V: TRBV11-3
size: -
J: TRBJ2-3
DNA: TGTGCCAGCAGCTTTGAGAGTCACACAGATACGCAGTATTTT
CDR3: CASSFESHTDTQYF

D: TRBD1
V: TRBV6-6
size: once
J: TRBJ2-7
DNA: TGTGCCAGCAGCGCCTCGACAGGGACCTCCTACGAGCAGTACTTC
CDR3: CASSASTGTSYEQYF

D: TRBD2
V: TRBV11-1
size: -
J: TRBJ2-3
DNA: TGTGCCTGCAGCTTGACTAGCGGTCCCAGAGATACGCAGTATTTT
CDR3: CACSLTSGPRDTQYF

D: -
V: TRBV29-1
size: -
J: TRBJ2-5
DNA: TGCAGCGTTCTCAGGTGGCTGGGGGAGACCCAGTACTTC
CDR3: CSVLRWLGETQYF

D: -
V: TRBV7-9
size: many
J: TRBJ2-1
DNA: TGTGCAGGAGAGGGCCTAAGCAATGAGCAGTTCTTC
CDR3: CAGEGLSNEQFF

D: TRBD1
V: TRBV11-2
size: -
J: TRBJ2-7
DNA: TGTGCCAGCAACGACAGGGGAGACCACGAGCAGTACTTC
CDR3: CASNDRGDHEQYF

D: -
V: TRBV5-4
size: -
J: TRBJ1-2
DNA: TGTGCCAACAGCCGTGGATCGGAAGCCTATGGCTACACCTTC
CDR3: CANSRGSEAYGYTF

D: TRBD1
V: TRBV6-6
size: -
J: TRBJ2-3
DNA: TGTGCCAGCAGTTACTATCCAGGGGGCCTGGGAGATACGCAGTATTTT
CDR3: CASSYYPGGLGDTQYF

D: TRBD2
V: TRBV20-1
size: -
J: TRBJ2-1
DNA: TGCAGTGCCAGTCGATCGGGACTAGCGGGAATGAATGTGCAGTTCTTC
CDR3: CSASRSGLAGMNVQFF

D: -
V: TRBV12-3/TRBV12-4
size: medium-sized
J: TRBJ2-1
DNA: TGTGCCAGCAGTTTACCGACTCCGGGGGCCAATGAGCAGTTCTTC
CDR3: CASSLPTPGANEQFF

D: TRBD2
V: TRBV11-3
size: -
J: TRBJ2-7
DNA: TGTGCCAGCAGCTCAACTAGCGGCGTAAGCGGGGAGCAGTACTTC
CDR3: CASSSTSGVSGEQYF

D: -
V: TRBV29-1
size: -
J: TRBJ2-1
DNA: TGCAGCGTTGGGGGGTGGCAGGGGGGCAATGGGCAGCTCTTC
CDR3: CSVGGWQGGNGQLF

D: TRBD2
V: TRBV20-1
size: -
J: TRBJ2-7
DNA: TGCATTGCTAGGGGTGGGGGGGGACTCTACTACGAGCAGTACTTC
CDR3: CIARGGGGLYYEQYF

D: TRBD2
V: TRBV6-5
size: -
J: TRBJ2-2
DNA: TGTGCCAGCAGTTCCCTGCCCTGGGGTCTCGGGAGGACCGGGGAGCTGTTTTTT
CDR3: CASSSLPWGLGRTGELFF

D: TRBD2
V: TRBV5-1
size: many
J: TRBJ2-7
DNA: TGCGCCAGCAGCCAATCCGCCGGGGGGGGGGGGACATCGTACTTC
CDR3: CASSQSAGGGGTSYF

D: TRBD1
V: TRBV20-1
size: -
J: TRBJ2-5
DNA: TGCAGTGCTTTTGACAGGGTTCAAGAGACCCAGTACTTC
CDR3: CSAFDRVQETQYF

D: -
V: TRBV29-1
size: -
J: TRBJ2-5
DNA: TGCAGCGTTGCCATGGTCGGGGGGCGCGAGACCCAGTACTTC
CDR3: CSVAMVGGRETQYF

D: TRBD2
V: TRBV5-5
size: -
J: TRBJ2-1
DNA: TGCGCCAGCAGCTTGGATTTCGGGAGGGTTATGTATGAGCAGTTCTTC
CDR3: CASSLDFGRVMYEQFF

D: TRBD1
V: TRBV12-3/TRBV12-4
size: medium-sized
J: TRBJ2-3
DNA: TGTGCCAGCAGTTTAGGACAGGGGGGCACAGATACGCAGTATTTT
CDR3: CASSLGQGGTDTQYF

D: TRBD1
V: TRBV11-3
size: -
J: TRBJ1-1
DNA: TGTGCCAGCAGCTTCAAGGGTGCAGGGGGCACTGAAGCTTTCTTT
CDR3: CASSFKGAGGTEAFF

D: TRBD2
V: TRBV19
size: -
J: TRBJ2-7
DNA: TGTACCAGTAGTCTCCGGACTAGCGGCTACGAGCAGTACTTC
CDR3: CTSSLRTSGYEQYF